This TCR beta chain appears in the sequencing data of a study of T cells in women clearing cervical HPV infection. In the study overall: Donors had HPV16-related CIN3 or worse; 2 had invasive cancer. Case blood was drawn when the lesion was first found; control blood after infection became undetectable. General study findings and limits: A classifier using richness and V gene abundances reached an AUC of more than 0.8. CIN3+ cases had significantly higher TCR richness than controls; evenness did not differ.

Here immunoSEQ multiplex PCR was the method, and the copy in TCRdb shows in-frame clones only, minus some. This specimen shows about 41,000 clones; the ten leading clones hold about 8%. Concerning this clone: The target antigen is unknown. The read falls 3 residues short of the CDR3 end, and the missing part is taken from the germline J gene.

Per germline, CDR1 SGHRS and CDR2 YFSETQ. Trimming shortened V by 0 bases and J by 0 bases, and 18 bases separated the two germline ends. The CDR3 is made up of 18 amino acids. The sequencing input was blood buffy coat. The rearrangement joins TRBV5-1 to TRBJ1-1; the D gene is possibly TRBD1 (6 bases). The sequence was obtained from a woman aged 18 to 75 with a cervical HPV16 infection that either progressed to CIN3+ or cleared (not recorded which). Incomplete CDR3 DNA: TGCGCCAGCAGCTTGGGGGGATTGGGGGCCATTATGAACACTGAA. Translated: CASSLGGLGAIMNTE. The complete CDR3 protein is CASSLGGLGAIMNTEAFF.